The entry that follows covers one T cell receptor beta chain sequence. V shed 7 bases and J shed 0 bases, with 7 bases lying between them. CDR1 SGHDN and CDR2 FVKESK come from the germline V gene. The CDR3 has 12 residues. Primers for the PCR totalled 60 Vbeta and 13 Jbeta. Using immunoSEQ multiplex PCR, the repertoire was profiled, and TCRdb retains in-frame clones only, with some absent. The table for this sample gives tens of thousands of clones. The data derive from a study of cytomegalovirus exposure and HLA in healthy donors. This chain links TRBV14 with TRBJ2-7; D might be TRBD1 (6 bases). The receptor's source is a female donor in good health and CMV-seropositive. Sequences were obtained from PBMCs. For the CDR3, the DNA is TGTGCCAGCAAGGGACACTCCTACGAGCAGTACTTC. This sequence encodes CASKGHSYEQYF.